Given below is one T cell receptor beta chain in context. One end of the junction varies from germline; a read error may be responsible. The CDR3 consists of 15 residues. CDR1 and CDR2 (germline): MNHEY, SMNVEV (reference sequence). The source of the sample is a study of T cell responses to AZD1222 COVID-19 vaccine. Clones were sequenced by immunoSEQ multiplex PCR, and TCRdb holds only the in-frame ones, with some missing. This repertoire shows 80,000 to 95,000 clones, around nine tenths found once; its top ten account for approximately 5%. This material consisted of peripheral blood, taken 28 days after the second AZD1222 dose. This clonotype was obtained from an adult who received the AZD1222 COVID-19 vaccine. The rearrangement links TRBV27 to TRBJ2-2; the match to TRBD1 covers 7 bases. In DNA form, the CDR3 reads TGTGCCACCAGTTATTATCCAGGGGGTCCCGGGGAGCTGTTTTTT. This translates into CATSYYPGGPGELFF.